The 12 T cell receptor beta chains in this list originate from one sample, sequenced in a study of neoadjuvant anti-PD-1 for oral cavity cancer. TCRdb keeps only in-frame clones here, not all; method: immunoSEQ multiplex PCR. The table includes 50,000 to 65,000 clones, 65% to 85% detected once. This sample comprised PBMCs, obtained before nivolumab (anti-PD-1) treatment. These receptors were taken from a person aged 40 to 85 with oral cavity squamous cell carcinoma.

V is TRBV27 and J is TRBJ2-2, with 10 bases that match TRBD1. This CDR3 has 15 residues. CDR1 is MNHEY, CDR2 SMNVEV, per germline (reference sequence). Germline trimming cut 7 bases from V and 3 bases from J; bases unmatched to any gene: 5. The CDR3 sequence is CASTGQGDYTGELFF. The CDR3 region has the DNA TGTGCCAGCACTGGACAGGGGGATTACACCGGGGAGCTGTTTTTT.

The J gene is TRBJ1-2, the V gene TRBV30; D possibly corresponds to TRBD1 (6 bases). The V end lost 4 bases, the J end lost 4 bases, and 7 bases lay between the germline ends. The CDR3 sequence is 11 residues long. Germline-derived CDR1 and CDR2 are GTSNPN and SVGIG (reference sequence). The CDR3 DNA reads TGTGCCTGGACAGGGGCCTATGGCTACACCTTC. It translates to CAWTGAYGYTF.

The table lists this clone with a count of one. CDR3 sequence reads: CAWIGVIRNSEAFF. DNA of the CDR3: TGTGCCTGGATAGGGGTGATTAGGAATTCTGAAGCTTTCTTT. This chain joins TRBV30 and TRBJ1-1, with a weak D call TRBD1 (5 bases). Between the trimmed V and J ends, which lost 4 bases and 6 bases, there was a span of 18 bases. This CDR3 is 14 amino acids long. The germline gives CDR1 GTSNPN, CDR2 SVGIG (reference sequence).

The chain combines TRBV5-4 with TRBJ1-1; no firm D call. The ends were cut back, 0 bases at V and 1 base at J, with 7 bases in the middle. The CDR3 contains 14 residues. CDR1 is SGHNT, CDR2 YYREEE, per germline (reference sequence). This CDR3 reads CASSLDDSNTEAFF. CDR3 DNA: TGTGCCAGCAGCTTGGATGATTCGAACACTGAAGCTTTCTTT. The whole variable domain, remainder taken from reference TRBV5-4 and TRBJ1-1, is ETGVTQSPTHLIKTRGQQVTLRCSSQSGHNTVSWYQQALGQGPQFIFQYYREEENGRGNFPPRFSGLQFPNYSSELNVNALELDDSALYLCASSLDDSNTEAFFGQGTRLTVV.

The rearrangement joins TRBV5-5 to TRBJ2-5, with D perhaps TRBD1 (6 bases). TRBJ2-7 matches the DNA end more closely, so the J call is doubtful. The germline CDR1 and CDR2 sequences are SGHKS and YYEKEE (reference sequence). This CDR3 is built from 13 residues. The CDR3 DNA is TGTGCCAGCAGCGCGGACAGACGAAACGAGCAGTACTTC. It yields the protein CASSADRRNEQYF.

This clone was detected a few times. The J gene is TRBJ2-1, the V gene TRBV4-1; no clear D. Germline CDR1 is MGHRA and CDR2 is YSYEKL. Trimming shortened V by 0 bases and J by 6 bases, and 12 bases separated the two germline ends. This CDR3 has 15 amino acids. This chain's CDR3 is CASSQDRTFGNEQFF. The CDR3 coding sequence is TGCGCCAGCAGCCAAGATCGAACATTTGGCAATGAGCAGTTCTTC.

The V call is TRBV11-2, the J call TRBJ2-1; perhaps TRBD2 as D (5 bases). In germline, CDR1 is SGHAT, CDR2 FQNNGV. The CDR3 totals 14 residues. V gave up 1 base and J gave up 1 base, with 5 bases separating them. The CDR3 protein is CASSLAGSYNEQFF. The DNA of the CDR3 is TGTGCCAGCAGCTTAGCGGGATCCTACAATGAGCAGTTCTTC. The complete variable domain, with remaining parts taken from reference TRBV11-2 and TRBJ2-1, reads EAGVAQSPRYKIIEKRQSVAFWCNPISGHATLYWYQQILGQGPKLLIQFQNNGVVDDSQLPKDRFSAERLKGVDSTLKIQPAKLEDSAVYLCASSLAGSYNEQFFGPGTRLTVL.

The chain is built from TRBV6-1 and TRBJ1-5, with D hard to call. CDR3 length equals 9 residues. The V gene lost 6 bases and the J gene lost 10 bases, with 4 bases spanning the gap. Germline V CDR1 and CDR2: MNHNS, SASEGT. The CDR3 nucleotides read TGTGCCAGCAGCATTCCCCAGCATTTT. It specifies CASSIPQHF.

The genes are TRBV18 and TRBJ1-1, with D possibly matching TRBD1 (5 bases). The V gene's germline CDR1 is KGHSH and CDR2 LQKENI. The CDR3 is 15 residues long. Trimming left V 6 bases short and J 2 bases short, with 16 bases between. The CDR3 is CASSPSARVNTEAFF. The CDR3 nucleotides are TGTGCCAGCTCCCCCTCTGCCAGGGTCAACACTGAAGCTTTCTTT.

This sequence joins TRBV7-7 and TRBJ1-3; 7 bases are shared with TRBD1. Germline V gene data show CDR1 as SSHAT and CDR2 as FNYEAQ (reference sequence). The CDR3 covers 14 residues. With 5 bases clipped from V and 2 bases from J, the junction kept 3 bases outside the gene matches. The CDR3 region has the DNA TGTGCCAGCAGCCCGGGGACAGCTGGAAACACCATATATTTT. The encoded protein is CASSPGTAGNTIYF.

The sample holds a few counts of this clone. This chain uses TRBV28 with TRBJ2-1; D is possibly TRBD1 (5 bases). V was shortened by 2 bases and J by 8 bases, with 7 bases between the two germline ends. Germline V gene lookup returns CDR1 MDHEN and CDR2 SYDVKM. This CDR3 spans 12 amino acids. Here the CDR3 reads CASSLGADEQFF. CDR3 in DNA: TGTGCCAGCAGTTTAGGGGCAGATGAGCAGTTCTTC.

The table lists this clone with a few counts. CDR3 DNA sequence: TGCGCCAGCAGTGACCAGGGGGTTAGTTCACCCCTCCACTTT. It codes for CASSDQGVSSPLHF. The V and J genes are TRBV10-1 and TRBJ1-6; 7 bases are shared with TRBD1. This CDR3 region has 14 residues. From germline, CDR1 is WNHNN and CDR2 SYGVQD (reference sequence). J lost 9 bases, V lost 3 bases, and 5 bases had no gene match.